Listed here are 26 T cell receptor beta chains from one sample, sequenced in a study of cytotoxic CD8 clonotypes in ibrutinib-treated CLL. TCRdb keeps only in-frame clones here, not all; method: immunoSEQ multiplex PCR. The top ten hold roughly 8% of the sample, which has roughly 76,000 clones, 65% to 85% seen once. The sample consisted of PBMCs, taken at disease progression, from a patient treated with ibrutinib. The receptor set was obtained from a human donor with chronic lymphocytic leukemia.

The V gene is TRBV10-1, the J gene TRBJ1-3; no reliable D call. V lost 6 bases, J lost 3 bases, and 9 bases lay in between. Germline CDR1 WNHNN, CDR2 SYGVQD (reference sequence). The CDR3 contains 13 residues. CDR3 loop: CASSAEFGNTIYF. DNA of the CDR3: TGCGCCAGCAGCGCCGAATTTGGAAACACCATATATTTT.

This clone occurred once. This chain uses TRBV6-5 with TRBJ1-5; D remains ambiguous. Germline lookup yields CDR1 MNHEY and CDR2 SVGAGI. CDR3 length: 14 residues. With 0 bases removed from V and 6 bases from J, the gap between germline ends came to 9 bases. CDR3 residues: CASSYSYEGQPQHF. DNA of the CDR3: TGTGCCAGCAGTTACTCTTATGAGGGTCAGCCCCAGCATTTT.

This clone showed up just a few times. The chain joins TRBV7-9 to TRBJ1-2; perhaps TRBD1 as D (6 bases). Per germline, CDR1 SEHNR and CDR2 FQNEAQ (reference sequence). The CDR3 consists of 14 residues. Between the trimmed V and J ends, which lost 6 bases and 5 bases, there was a span of 16 bases. The CDR3 DNA follows: TGTGCCAGCAGGAAGGCAGGGGAAGGGTATGGCTACACCTTC. It codes for CASRKAGEGYGYTF. Combining the CDR3 with reference TRBV7-9 and TRBJ1-2 gives the whole variable domain DTGVSQNPRHKITKRGQNVTFRCDPISEHNRLYWYRQTLGQGPEFLTYFQNEAQLEKSRLLSDRFSAERPKGSFSTLEIQRTEQGDSAMYLCASRKAGEGYGYTFGSGTRLTVV.

This rearrangement joins TRBV7-6 to TRBJ1-2; D is undetermined. Trimming left V 3 bases short and J 4 bases short, with 9 bases between. The CDR3 is 13 residues long. Germline assignment: CDR1 SGHVS and CDR2 FNYEAQ. CDR3 sequence: CASSFSTSYGYTF. CDR3 nucleotides: TGTGCCAGCAGCTTCTCGACCAGCTATGGCTACACCTTC.

The genes are TRBV6-1 and TRBJ1-4; D gene ambiguous. The CDR3 covers 14 residues. Trimming took 2 bases from V and 0 from J, leaving 4 bases between them. The germline gives CDR1 MNHNS, CDR2 SASEGT. The DNA for the CDR3 is TGTGCCAGCAGTGAATGGGCAACTAATGAAAAACTGTTTTTT. Its translation: CASSEWATNEKLFF.

This clone appeared a single time. J is TRBJ2-3 and V is TRBV25-1, with 8 positions matching TRBD2. This CDR3 is 15 amino acids long. V gave up 3 bases and J gave up 2 bases; unmatched junction bases: 4. The V gene's germline CDR1 is MGHDK and CDR2 SYGVNS. The CDR3 is CASSEVGRDTDTQYF. CDR3 DNA: TGTGCCAGCAGTGAGGTCGGGAGGGACACAGATACGCAGTATTTT.

This clone has just a few counts. The chain links TRBV7-3 to TRBJ2-1; 9 bases are shared with TRBD1. The CDR3 loop spans 15 amino acids. Losses at the gene ends were 5 bases for V and 9 bases for J; bases not matched to a gene: 11. Germline assignment: CDR1 SGHTA and CDR2 FQGTGA. The CDR3 sequence: CASSITGTGFFEQFF. The CDR3 DNA reads TGTGCCAGCAGCATCACCGGGACAGGGTTCTTTGAGCAGTTCTTC.

V and J are TRBV10-2 and TRBJ1-6; D possibly corresponds to TRBD1 (5 bases). V was pared by 0 bases and J by 11 bases, with 17 bases between. Germline V lookup: CDR1 WSHSY, CDR2 SAAADI. CDR3 length: 16 amino acids. CDR3: CASSESQGILGTPLHF. CDR3 coding DNA: TGCGCCAGCAGTGAGTCTCAGGGAATTTTGGGTACACCCCTCCACTTT.

The chain combines TRBV7-9 with TRBJ1-1, with TRBD1 identical over 9 bases. The CDR3 totals 15 residues. Germline V CDR1 and CDR2: SEHNR, FQNEAQ (reference sequence). The ends lost 1 base at V and 2 bases at J; junction bases unmatched: 2. This CDR3 is CASSLGTGVNTEAFF. The CDR3 bases are TGTGCCAGCAGCTTAGGGACAGGGGTCAACACTGAAGCTTTCTTT.

This chain links TRBV4-1 with TRBJ2-7, with 11 bases lining up with TRBD2. V dropped 1 base and J dropped 4; count of bases not matched to a gene: 3. CDR3 length: 15 residues. Per the germline V gene, CDR1 is MGHRA and CDR2 is YSYEKL. The CDR3: CASSQGLAGMYEQYF. DNA for the CDR3: TGCGCCAGCAGCCAAGGACTAGCGGGGATGTACGAGCAGTACTTC.

The chain combines TRBV9 with TRBJ2-7, with 10 bases fitting TRBD2. The CDR3 has 15 residues. Germline V gene lookup returns CDR1 SGDLS and CDR2 YYNGEE. Losses at the gene ends were 4 bases for V and 7 bases for J; bases not matched to a gene: 11. The CDR3 reads CASSPRLAGDIEQYF. As DNA, the CDR3 is TGTGCCAGCAGCCCCCGGCTAGCGGGGGATATAGAGCAGTACTTC.

A note on this clone: The identical CDR3 is also encoded by other nucleotide sequences in the sample. CDR3 DNA: TGTGCCTGGAGTCCCGATTACGAGCAGTACTTC. Translated: CAWSPDYEQYF. The gene calls are TRBV30 and TRBJ2-7; D is ambiguous. This CDR3 comprises 11 residues. With 2 bases removed from V and 4 bases from J, the gap between germline ends came to 6 bases. Germline V gene lookup returns CDR1 GTSNPN and CDR2 SVGIG (reference sequence). Variable domain in full (rest from reference TRBV30 and TRBJ2-7): SQTIHQWPATLVQPVGSPLSLECTVEGTSNPNLYWYRQAAGRGLQLLFYSVGIGQISSEVPQNLSASRPQDRQFILSSKKLLLSDSGFYLCAWSPDYEQYFGPGTRLTVT.

This clone has more than one count but fewer than ten. The rearrangement uses TRBV2 and TRBJ1-2, with a tentative D call TRBD1 (6 bases). Per the germline V gene, CDR1 is SNHLY and CDR2 is FYNNEI. This CDR3 spans 13 amino acids. Deletions cut 3 bases from V and 8 bases from J, with 13 bases between. The CDR3 reads CASSDTGLRGYTF. CDR3 DNA: TGTGCCAGCAGTGATACAGGGCTTCGAGGCTACACCTTC.

The chain recombines TRBV18 with TRBJ1-1; unclear D gene. Germline V gene sequence: CDR1 KGHSH, CDR2 LQKENI. Trimming pared 3 bases from V and 3 bases from J, leaving 5 bases between. There are 12 residues in the CDR3. In DNA, the CDR3 is TGTGCCAGCTCACCTGTACACACTGAAGCTTTCTTT. It codes for CASSPVHTEAFF. Full variable domain (missing parts from reference TRBV18 and TRBJ1-1): NAGVMQNPRHLVRRRGQEARLRCSPMKGHSHVYWYRQLPEEGLKFMVYLQKENIIDESGMPKERFSAEFPKEGPSILRIQQVVRGDSAAYFCASSPVHTEAFFGQGTRLTVV.

This sequence joins TRBV29-1 and TRBJ1-4; D uncertain. The CDR3 is 13 residues long. Trimming removed 4 bases at V and 5 bases at J, with 11 bases between. Germline V lookup: CDR1 SQVTM, CDR2 ANQGSEA. CDR3 protein: CSVGGRINEKLFF. The CDR3 region has the DNA TGCAGCGTTGGCGGCAGGATCAATGAAAAACTGTTTTTT.

V gene TRBV13 combines with J gene TRBJ2-4; no firm D call. Germline CDR1 reads PRHDT; CDR2 reads FYEKMQ (reference sequence). The germline V and J ends were trimmed by 7 bases and 0 bases, with 25 bases remaining between them. This CDR3 contains 19 residues. This CDR3 reads CASNSLLASSSLAKNIQYF. CDR3 bases: TGTGCCAGCAACTCCCTTCTGGCATCGAGTTCCCTAGCCAAAAACATTCAGTACTTC.

In its sample, this clone was seen once. CDR3 region: CASFGLGLNTEAFF. CDR3 in DNA: TGTGCCAGCTTCGGGCTGGGCCTGAACACTGAAGCTTTCTTT. The chain couples TRBV7-9 to TRBJ1-1; no clear D. With 8 bases removed from V and 0 bases from J, the gap between germline ends came to 13 bases. The germline V gene encodes CDR1 SEHNR and CDR2 FQNEAQ (reference sequence). The CDR3 consists of 14 residues.

The CDR3 bases are TGCGCCAGCAGCTTGGTGCAGGGAGGGAGCACTGAAGCTTTCTTT. Its translation is CASSLVQGGSTEAFF. The genes are TRBV5-1 and TRBJ1-1, with a possible D match to TRBD1 (5 bases). V dropped 0 bases and J dropped 4 bases, with 13 bases sitting between them. This CDR3 is 15 amino acids long. Germline values: CDR1 SGHRS, CDR2 YFSETQ.

The V and J genes are TRBV14 and TRBJ2-1; 7 bases are shared with TRBD2. V shed 4 bases, J shed 10 bases, and the junction held 10 bases outside the gene matches. The germline gives CDR1 SGHDN, CDR2 FVKESK. The CDR3 runs 14 residues. The CDR3 region has the DNA TGTGCCAGCAGCCCCTGGGACTACATGGGAGAGCAGTTCTTC. This codes for CASSPWDYMGEQFF. Using reference TRBV14 and TRBJ2-1 for the parts outside the CDR3, the full variable domain is EAGVTQFPSHSVIEKGQTVTLRCDPISGHDNLYWYRRVMGKEIKFLLHFVKESKQDESGMPNNRFLAERTGGTYSTLKVQPAELEDSGVYFCASSPWDYMGEQFFGPGTRLTVL.

The rearrangement links TRBV11-2 to TRBJ1-4; D remains unclear. This CDR3 region has 17 residues. Per the germline V gene, CDR1 is SGHAT and CDR2 is FQNNGV. The V and J ends lost 0 bases and 0 bases respectively, with 11 bases between them. The CDR3 bases are TGTGCCAGCAGCTTAGATCACCGGACTGCAACTAATGAAAAACTGTTTTTT. It specifies CASSLDHRTATNEKLFF.

This chain connects TRBV4-1 to TRBJ1-1; D call uncertain. In germline, CDR1 is MGHRA, CDR2 YSYEKL. Trimming shortened V by 1 base and J by 1 base, and 10 bases separated the two germline ends. The CDR3 loop spans 15 amino acids. CDR3 nucleotide sequence: TGCGCCAGCAGCCAAGGTTACACCGGGAACACTGAAGCTTTCTTT. Amino acids: CASSQGYTGNTEAFF.

The chain has TRBV7-9 and TRBJ1-1, with 7 bases that match TRBD1. Germline V gene data show CDR1 as SEHNR and CDR2 as FQNEAQ (reference sequence). This CDR3 is built from 13 residues. Unmatched junction bases numbered 11, after V lost 5 bases and J lost 11 bases. The CDR3 region has the DNA TGTGCCAGCAGCGCCAGACAGGGCCGAGGGGCTTTCTTT. This codes for CASSARQGRGAFF.

This clone came up once. The rearrangement joins TRBV5-1 to TRBJ2-5; no definite D call. The CDR3 is 11 amino acids. The V and J ends lost 1 base and 5 bases respectively, with 3 bases between them. Looked up from germline, CDR1 is SGHRS and CDR2 is YFSETQ. This chain's CDR3 is CASSLSETQYF. The CDR3 coding sequence is TGCGCCAGCAGCTTGAGTGAGACCCAGTACTTC.

Comments on this clone: One base away lies a much larger clone, so this may be a sequencing read error. The same CDR3 also results from other DNA sequences found in this sample. The V and J genes are TRBV29-1 and TRBJ2-7; D remains unclear. This CDR3 spans 12 amino acids. Trimming removed 5 bases from V and 7 bases from J, with 15 bases in between. Germline CDR1 and CDR2: SQVTM and ANQGSEA. CDR3 DNA sequence: TGCAGCGTTAAGCTCTATTCGGGTGAGCAGTACTTC. Translated: CSVKLYSGEQYF.

This rearrangement joins TRBV5-6 to TRBJ1-2, with TRBD1 as a possible D gene (5 bases). V gave up 5 bases and J gave up 6 bases, with 11 bases separating them. This CDR3 has 12 residues. The germline CDR1 and CDR2 sequences are SGHDT and YYEEEE. This CDR3 is CASRPLGDGYTF. The CDR3 coding sequence is TGTGCCAGCAGACCGTTGGGGGATGGCTACACCTTC.

The V call is TRBV7-9, the J call TRBJ2-7; weak D call: TRBD1 (7 bases). Germline V lookup: CDR1 SEHNR, CDR2 FQNEAQ (reference sequence). The CDR3 extends over 17 amino acids. Deletions cut 0 bases from V and 0 bases from J, with 15 bases between. The CDR3 loop is CASSLATAGQISYEQYF. CDR3 coding DNA: TGTGCCAGCAGCTTAGCTACCGCGGGACAGATCTCCTACGAGCAGTACTTC. Full variable domain (rest looked up from reference TRBV7-9 and TRBJ2-7): DTGVSQNPRHKITKRGQNVTFRCDPISEHNRLYWYRQTLGQGPEFLTYFQNEAQLEKSRLLSDRFSAERPKGSFSTLEIQRTEQGDSAMYLCASSLATAGQISYEQYFGPGTRLTVT.